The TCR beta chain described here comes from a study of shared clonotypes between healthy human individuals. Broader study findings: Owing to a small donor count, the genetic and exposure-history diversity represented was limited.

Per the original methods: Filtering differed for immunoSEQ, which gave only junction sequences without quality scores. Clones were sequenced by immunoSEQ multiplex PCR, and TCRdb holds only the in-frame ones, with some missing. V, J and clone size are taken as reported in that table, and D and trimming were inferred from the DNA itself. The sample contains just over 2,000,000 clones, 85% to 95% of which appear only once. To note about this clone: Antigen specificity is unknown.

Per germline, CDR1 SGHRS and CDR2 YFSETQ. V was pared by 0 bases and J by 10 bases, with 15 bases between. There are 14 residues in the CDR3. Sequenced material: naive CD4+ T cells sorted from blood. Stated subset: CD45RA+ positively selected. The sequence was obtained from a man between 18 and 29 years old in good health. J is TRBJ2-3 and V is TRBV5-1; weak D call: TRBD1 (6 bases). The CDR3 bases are TGCGCCAGCAGCTTGGCTCTGGGGACACTCTCGCAGTATTTT. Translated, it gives CASSLALGTLSQYF.